This T cell receptor (beta chain) was profiled in a study of cytomegalovirus exposure and HLA in healthy donors. Overall study findings and caveats: In a later analysis, a missense DCLRE1C variant was linked to TCR beta V- and J-gene trimming.

PCR employed 60 Vbeta and 13 Jbeta primers. Sequenced by immunoSEQ multiplex PCR; TCRdb stores in-frame clones only, minus some. Its table lists about 140,000 clones. To note about this clone: The target antigen is unknown.

CDR3 length: 16 amino acids. Germline V gene data show CDR1 as SGHNT and CDR2 as YYREEE (reference sequence). Trimming shortened V by 0 bases and J by 3 bases, and 10 bases separated the two germline ends. The chain couples TRBV5-4 to TRBJ1-6; maybe TRBD1 (6 bases). The TCR comes from a man aged 35 to 55 in good health and CMV-seronegative. Sequenced material: PBMCs. CDR3 bases: TGTGCCAGCAGCTTGGGCCGGACAGTCTATAATTCACCCCTCCACTTT. This encodes CASSLGRTVYNSPLHF.